Sequencing of this T cell receptor (beta chain) was carried out in a study of cytotoxic CD8 clonotypes in ibrutinib-treated CLL. Points from the study as a whole: Clonality correlated strongly with circulating CD8+ T cells and exceeded age-matched healthy donors at baseline. Sustained-remission patients were sampled at different times than progressing patients were.

Sequencing sought depths of 1 in 200,000 to 1 in 1 million T cells. The method was immunoSEQ multiplex PCR; TCRdb's version includes in-frame clones alone and lacks a portion of them. There are more than 200,000 clones in the sample; 70% occur only once, and just over 15% lies in the top ten. As concerns this clone: Its antigen is currently unknown.

Germline lookup yields CDR1 SGDLS and CDR2 YYNGEE. The junction had 7 bases not matched to a gene; V was cut back by 4 bases and J by 2 bases. The CDR3 consists of 16 residues. The gene calls are TRBV9 and TRBJ2-2, with 8 bases identical to TRBD1. This TCR was recovered from a human donor with chronic lymphocytic leukemia. The sample here was PBMCs, taken after 24 months of ibrutinib treatment. The CDR3 reads CASSPRQGSNTGELFF. The CDR3 region has the DNA TGTGCCAGCAGCCCTAGACAGGGGTCAAACACCGGGGAGCTGTTTTTT.